This paragraph covers one T cell receptor beta chain sequence. What it binds is unknown. For every donor, a draw yielded around 10 milliliters of peripheral blood. These data come from a study of blood T cells in healthy people across ages. General study results and limits: The unsorted PBMCs prevented any conclusive comparison of naive versus antigen-experienced cells. Long-lived and aged donors differed, with more naive CD4+ cells and higher diversity in the long-lived.

The germline V gene encodes CDR1 MNHEY and CDR2 SVGAGI. The CDR3 runs to 15 residues. Trimming stripped 0 bases from V and 6 bases from J, with 13 bases between. A second PCR of 7 to 11 cycles used a sample-barcoded 5' primer and a J-beta primer mix. TCRdb independently ran MiXCR on the 5' RACE reads; one entry per CDR3 protein. Of more than 1.4 million distinct CDR3 sequences in the sample, roughly 45% are singletons; the top ten hold 7% to 9%. The chain combines TRBV6-5 with TRBJ2-3, with a tentative D call TRBD2 (5 bases). Sample: blood. This clonotype was obtained from a woman between 18 and 29 years old in good health. CDR3 region: CASSYSDRTGDTQYF. The CDR3 DNA follows: TGTGCCAGCAGTTACTCGGACCGGACTGGTGATACGCAGTATTTT.